The 15 T cell receptor beta chains listed next were all sequenced from one sample in a study of PD-L1 blockade in urothelial cancer. Some clones are missing from TCRdb's copy, which holds only in-frame ones; the method was immunoSEQ multiplex PCR. This sample carries about 85,000 clones, around 85% of them seen once, and the ten largest clones take about 15%. Documented time point: pretreatment peripheral blood. This material consisted of PBMCs, taken around atezolizumab (anti-PD-L1) treatment. The receptors stem from a man in his sixties with urothelial cancer.

The rearrangement links TRBV5-4 to TRBJ2-4, with a weak D call TRBD1 (6 bases). The CDR3 covers 13 residues. Trimming removed 2 bases from V and 4 bases from J, with 7 bases in between. Germline CDR1 and CDR2: SGHNT and YYREEE (reference sequence). CDR3 in amino acids: CASSLQGKNIQYF. CDR3 in DNA: TGTGCCAGCAGCTTACAGGGAAAAAACATTCAGTACTTC.

The rearrangement joins TRBV6-1 to TRBJ1-5; D possibly corresponds to TRBD1 (6 bases). V was trimmed by 1 base and J by 6 bases, leaving 13 bases between them. CDR1 MNHNS and CDR2 SASEGT come from the germline V gene. This CDR3 is built from 15 residues. The CDR3 DNA reads as TGTGCCAGCAGTGAAGGACCAACAGGGAGTCAGCCCCAGCATTTT. Amino acid sequence: CASSEGPTGSQPQHF.

The chain links TRBV29-1 to TRBJ2-1; 7 bases are shared with TRBD1. CDR1 is SQVTM, CDR2 ANQGSEA, per germline. J was trimmed by 5 bases and V by 8 bases; bases with no gene match: 6. The CDR3 runs to 12 residues. CDR3 residues: CSKGAGNNEQFF. The CDR3 DNA reads TGCAGCAAGGGGGCAGGAAACAATGAGCAGTTCTTC.

The rearrangement links TRBV27 to TRBJ1-2, with D uncertain. Between the trimmed V and J ends, which lost 5 bases and 2 bases, there was a span of 15 bases. This CDR3 has 15 residues. Germline CDR1 and CDR2: MNHEY and SMNVEV (reference sequence). CDR3 sequence: CASSPRPVSNYGYTF. The CDR3 DNA follows: TGTGCCAGCAGTCCTCGTCCGGTCTCCAACTATGGCTACACCTTC.

This clone came up once. The rearrangement links TRBV7-3 to TRBJ2-3; TRBD2 matches 13 bases. The ends lost 5 bases at V and 5 bases at J; junction bases unmatched: 7. In germline, CDR1 is SGHTA, CDR2 FQGTGA. CDR3 length equals 16 residues. CDR3 protein: CASSLGTSGTIDTQYF. CDR3 DNA: TGTGCCAGCAGCCTGGGGACTAGCGGGACGATAGATACGCAGTATTTT. Together with reference TRBV7-3 and TRBJ2-3, the CDR3 gives the full variable domain: GAGVSQTPSNKVTEKGKYVELRCDPISGHTALYWYRQSLGQGPEFLIYFQGTGAADDSGLPNDRFFAVRPEGSVSTLKIQRTERGDSAVYLCASSLGTSGTIDTQYFGPGTRLTVL.

This chain uses TRBV9 with TRBJ2-1, with TRBD2 matching 8 bases. CDR1 is SGDLS, CDR2 YYNGEE, per germline. The CDR3 is 16 amino acids. J lost 4 bases, V lost 1 base, and 7 bases had no gene match. Here the CDR3 reads CASSVSGSGNYNEQFF. In DNA, the CDR3 is TGTGCCAGCAGCGTAAGCGGGAGCGGAAATTACAATGAGCAGTTCTTC.

This rearrangement joins TRBV19 to TRBJ2-1; 9 nucleotides align to TRBD2. Germline V gives CDR1 LNHDA, CDR2 SQIVND (reference sequence). The V segment lost 9 bases and the J segment 0 bases; nucleotides outside the gene matches: 6. This CDR3 has 15 amino acids. The CDR3 reads CARNQTSGSYNEQFF. As DNA, the CDR3 is TGTGCCAGGAACCAGACTAGCGGCTCCTACAATGAGCAGTTCTTC.

The gene calls are TRBV28 and TRBJ2-7; 11 nucleotides match TRBD1. Losses at the gene ends were 6 bases for V and 6 bases for J; bases not matched to a gene: 10. The germline CDR1 and CDR2 sequences are MDHEN and SYDVKM. The CDR3 is 15 residues long. CDR3 DNA sequence: TGTGCCAGCAGCCCGGGTGGACAGGGGGCTGGCGAGCAGTACTTC. It yields the protein CASSPGGQGAGEQYF.

The chain links TRBV28 to TRBJ1-5; TRBD1 might be the D (5 bases). Trimming took off 5 bases at V and 6 bases at J, with 8 bases between the two ends. Germline lookup yields CDR1 MDHEN and CDR2 SYDVKM. The CDR3 spans 12 residues. The CDR3: CASSGGAQPQHF. CDR3 nucleotide sequence: TGTGCCAGCAGTGGAGGGGCTCAGCCCCAGCATTTT.

V usage is TRBV28 and J usage is TRBJ2-7; weak D call: TRBD1 (5 bases). Germline lookup yields CDR1 MDHEN and CDR2 SYDVKM. The CDR3 totals 12 residues. V lost 3 bases and J lost 4, with 7 bases in between. The CDR3 DNA sequence: TGTGCCAGCAGTTTGAAGGGGTACGAGCAGTACTTC. As protein: CASSLKGYEQYF.

This clone occurred once. CDR3 region: CASSLDQKAFF. CDR3 bases: TGTGCCAGCAGCTTGGACCAGAAAGCTTTCTTT. The chain couples TRBV5-6 to TRBJ1-1; no clear D. Germline CDR1 reads SGHDT; CDR2 reads YYEEEE. The length of the CDR3 is 11 residues. Trimming took 0 bases from V and 9 from J, leaving 6 bases between them.

V is TRBV6-9 and J is TRBJ1-2, with TRBD1 identical over 7 bases. J gave up 4 bases and V 7 bases, and 9 bases lay outside the gene matches. Germline CDR1 is MNHGY and CDR2 is SVAAGI. This CDR3 spans 14 amino acids. CDR3 coding DNA: TGTGCCAGCACCAGACAGGGTGGAATCTATGGCTACACCTTC. Translation: CASTRQGGIYGYTF.

The chain is built from TRBV10-1 and TRBJ2-2; weak D call: TRBD2 (6 bases). The CDR3 is 14 residues long. Trimming removed 6 bases at V and 0 bases at J, with 8 bases between. Germline loops: CDR1 WNHNN, CDR2 SYGVQD (reference sequence). Written as DNA, the CDR3 is TGCGCCAGCAGGCGGGAAGCGAACACCGGGGAGCTGTTTTTT. As protein: CASRREANTGELFF.

The chain joins TRBV9 to TRBJ1-5, with a weak D call TRBD1 (5 bases). Trimming pared 2 bases from V and 0 bases from J, leaving 9 bases between. This CDR3 has 15 residues. Germline lookup yields CDR1 SGDLS and CDR2 YYNGEE. CDR3 nucleotides: TGTGCCAGCAGCGTCTCAGGGAATAGCAATCAGCCCCAGCATTTT. Its protein product is CASSVSGNSNQPQHF.

This clone was seen once. V is TRBV2 and J is TRBJ1-1; tentatively, D is TRBD1 (5 bases). There are 14 residues in the CDR3. V lost 11 bases to trimming and J lost 2 bases, with 18 bases between them. The V gene's germline CDR1 is SNHLY and CDR2 FYNNEI. CDR3 DNA: TGTGCCGGGCGGACACCTATAGATAACACTGAAGCTTTCTTT. Translating gives CAGRTPIDNTEAFF.